This T cell receptor beta chain was captured by sequencing in a study of blood T cell repertoires in COVID-19. Study overall: Samples representing acute and convalescent COVID-19 were sourced from the United States, Italy and Spain. The analysed material was cDNA or gDNA that came from T cells, B-cell-depleted T cells, or PBMCs.

The CDR3 runs 15 residues. Germline V lookup: CDR1 GTSNPN, CDR2 SVGIG (reference sequence). With 2 bases clipped from V and 6 bases from J, the junction kept 10 bases outside the gene matches. Original processing methods: Amplification of reference gene primers was used by the study to estimate nucleated cell counts. Here immunoSEQ multiplex PCR was the method, and the copy in TCRdb shows in-frame clones only, minus some. That table furnishes V, J and clone size, whereas the DNA furnished D and trimming. The table records roughly 130,000 clones, approximately 80% of them present only once. The genes are TRBV30 and TRBJ1-1; 9 bases align to TRBD1. The TCR comes from a woman in her sixties or seventies with acute or convalescent COVID-19. Sequenced input: peripheral blood. CDR3 protein: CAWSRFDRGGPEAFF. CDR3 nucleotide sequence: TGTGCCTGGAGTCGCTTTGACAGGGGGGGTCCTGAAGCTTTCTTT.